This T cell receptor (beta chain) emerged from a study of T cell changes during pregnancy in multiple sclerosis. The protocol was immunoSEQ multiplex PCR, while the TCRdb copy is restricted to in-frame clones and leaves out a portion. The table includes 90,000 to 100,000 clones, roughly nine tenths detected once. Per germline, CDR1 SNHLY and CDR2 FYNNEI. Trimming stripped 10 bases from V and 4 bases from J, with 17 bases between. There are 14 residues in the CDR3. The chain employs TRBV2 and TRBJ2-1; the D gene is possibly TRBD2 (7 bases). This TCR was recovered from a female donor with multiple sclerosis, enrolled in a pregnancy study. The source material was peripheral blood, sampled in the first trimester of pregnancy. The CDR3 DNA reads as TGTGCCACCCAAGGGGGGACTAATTACAATGAGCAGTTCTTC. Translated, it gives CATQGGTNYNEQFF. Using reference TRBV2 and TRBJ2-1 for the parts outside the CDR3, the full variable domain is EPEVTQTPSHQVTQMGQEVILRCVPISNHLYFYWYRQILGQKVEFLVSFYNNEISEKSEIFDDQFSVERPDGSNFTLKIRSTKLEDSAMYFCATQGGTNYNEQFFGPGTRLTVL.